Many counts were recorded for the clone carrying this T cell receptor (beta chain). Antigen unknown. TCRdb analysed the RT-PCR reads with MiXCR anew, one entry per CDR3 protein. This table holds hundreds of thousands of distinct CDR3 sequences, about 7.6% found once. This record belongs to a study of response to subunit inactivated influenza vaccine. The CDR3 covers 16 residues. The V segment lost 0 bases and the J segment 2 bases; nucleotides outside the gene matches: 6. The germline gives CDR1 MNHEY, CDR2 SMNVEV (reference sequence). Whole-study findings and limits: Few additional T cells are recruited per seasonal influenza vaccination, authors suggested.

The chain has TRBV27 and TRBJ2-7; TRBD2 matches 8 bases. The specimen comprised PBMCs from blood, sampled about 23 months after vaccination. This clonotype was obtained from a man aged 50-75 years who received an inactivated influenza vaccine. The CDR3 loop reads CASSLSAPGGAYEQYF. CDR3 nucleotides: TGTGCCAGCAGTTTATCGGCCCCGGGGGGGGCCTACGAGCAGTACTTC.